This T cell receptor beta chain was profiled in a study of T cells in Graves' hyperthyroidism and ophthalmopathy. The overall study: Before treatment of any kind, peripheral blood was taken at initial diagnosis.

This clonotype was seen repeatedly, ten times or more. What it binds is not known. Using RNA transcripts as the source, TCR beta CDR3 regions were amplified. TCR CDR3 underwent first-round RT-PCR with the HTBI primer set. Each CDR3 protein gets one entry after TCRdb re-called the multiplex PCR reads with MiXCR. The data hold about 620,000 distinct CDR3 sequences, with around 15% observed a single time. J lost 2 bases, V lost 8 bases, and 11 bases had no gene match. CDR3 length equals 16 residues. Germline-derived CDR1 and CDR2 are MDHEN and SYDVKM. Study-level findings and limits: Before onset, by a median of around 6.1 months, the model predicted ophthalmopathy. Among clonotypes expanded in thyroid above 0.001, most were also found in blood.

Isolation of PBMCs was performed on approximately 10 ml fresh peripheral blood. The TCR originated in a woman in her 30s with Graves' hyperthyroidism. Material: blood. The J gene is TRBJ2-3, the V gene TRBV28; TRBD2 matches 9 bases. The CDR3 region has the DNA TGTGCCAGCGGGACTAGACTAGCGGCTTACACAGATACGCAGTATTTT. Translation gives CASGTRLAAYTDTQYF.